Only a few counts were recorded for the clone carrying this T cell receptor beta chain. Its target is not known. The CDR3 spans 13 residues. Trimming removed 3 bases at V and 7 bases at J, with 12 bases between. This entry belongs to a study of T cell repertoires in cytomegalovirus infection. For the study at large: Public TCR beta signature analysis indicated the presence of both CMV infection and matching HLA type.

Study-wide results and caveats: Summed frequency of shared TCR beta families picked out CMV carriers who also had the relevant HLA. What dominated the ex vivo response were HLA-C-restricted CMV-specific TCR beta clonotypes.

One entry per CDR3 protein, called by TCRdb with MiXCR from the reads. The sample lists 160,000 or so distinct CDR3 sequences; roughly 17% were seen once. The sequence came from a human donor in good health (CMV status not recorded). Some clones in this sample may be carry-over from other donors' samples. Material: CD8+ T cells from PBMCs. The chain carries TRBV12-3 or TRBV12-4 and TRBJ2-5; possibly TRBD1 or TRBD2 for D (5 bases each). The CDR3 sequence is CASSFPGLRTQYF. The CDR3 region has the DNA TGTGCCAGCAGTTTTCCGGGGCTTAGGACCCAGTACTTC.